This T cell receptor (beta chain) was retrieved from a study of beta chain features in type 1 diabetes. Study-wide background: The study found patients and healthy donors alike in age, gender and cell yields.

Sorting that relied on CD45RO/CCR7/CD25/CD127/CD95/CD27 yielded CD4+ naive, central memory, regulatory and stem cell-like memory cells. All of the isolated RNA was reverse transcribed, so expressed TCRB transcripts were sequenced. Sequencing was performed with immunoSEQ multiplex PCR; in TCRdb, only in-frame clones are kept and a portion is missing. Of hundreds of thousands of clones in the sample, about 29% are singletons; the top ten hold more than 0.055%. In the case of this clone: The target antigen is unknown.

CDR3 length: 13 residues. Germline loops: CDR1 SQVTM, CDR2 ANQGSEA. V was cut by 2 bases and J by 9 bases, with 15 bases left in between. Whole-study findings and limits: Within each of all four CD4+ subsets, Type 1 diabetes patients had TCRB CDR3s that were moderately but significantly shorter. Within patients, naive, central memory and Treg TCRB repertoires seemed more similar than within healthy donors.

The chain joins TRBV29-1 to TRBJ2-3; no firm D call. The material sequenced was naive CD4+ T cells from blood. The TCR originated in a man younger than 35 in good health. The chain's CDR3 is CSVESQIMQTQYF. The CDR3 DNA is TGCAGCGTTGAATCGCAGATTATGCAGACGCAGTATTTT.